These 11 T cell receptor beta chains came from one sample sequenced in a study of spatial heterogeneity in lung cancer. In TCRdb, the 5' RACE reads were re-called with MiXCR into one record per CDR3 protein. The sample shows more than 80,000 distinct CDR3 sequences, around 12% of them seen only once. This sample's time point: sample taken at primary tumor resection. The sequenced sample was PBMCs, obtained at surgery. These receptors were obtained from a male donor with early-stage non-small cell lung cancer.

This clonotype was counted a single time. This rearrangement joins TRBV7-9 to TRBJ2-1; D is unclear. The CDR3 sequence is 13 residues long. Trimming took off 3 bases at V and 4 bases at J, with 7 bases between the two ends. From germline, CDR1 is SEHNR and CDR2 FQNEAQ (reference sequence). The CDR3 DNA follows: TGTGCCAGCAGCTTGGACGGTTACAATGAGCAGTTCTTC. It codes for CASSLDGYNEQFF.

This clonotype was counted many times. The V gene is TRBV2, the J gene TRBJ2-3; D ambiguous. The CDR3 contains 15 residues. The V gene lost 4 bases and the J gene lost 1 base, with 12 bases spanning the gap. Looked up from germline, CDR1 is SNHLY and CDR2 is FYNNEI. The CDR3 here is CASSAGPVGTDTQYF. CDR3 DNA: TGTGCCAGCAGTGCTGGGCCTGTGGGCACAGATACGCAGTATTTT.

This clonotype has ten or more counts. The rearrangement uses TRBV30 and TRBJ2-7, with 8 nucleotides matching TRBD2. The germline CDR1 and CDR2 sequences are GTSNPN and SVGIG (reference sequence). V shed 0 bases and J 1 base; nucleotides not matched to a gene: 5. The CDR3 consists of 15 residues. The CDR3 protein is CAWSVAGALSYEQYF. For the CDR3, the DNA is TGTGCCTGGAGTGTAGCGGGAGCCCTTTCCTACGAGCAGTACTTC.

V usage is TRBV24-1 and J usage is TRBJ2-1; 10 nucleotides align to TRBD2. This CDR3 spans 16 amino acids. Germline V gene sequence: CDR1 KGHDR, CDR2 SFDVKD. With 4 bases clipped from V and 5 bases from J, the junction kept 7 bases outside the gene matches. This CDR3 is CATSDPQRGGNNEQFF. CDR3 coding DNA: TGTGCCACCAGTGACCCCCAGCGGGGGGGCAACAATGAGCAGTTCTTC.

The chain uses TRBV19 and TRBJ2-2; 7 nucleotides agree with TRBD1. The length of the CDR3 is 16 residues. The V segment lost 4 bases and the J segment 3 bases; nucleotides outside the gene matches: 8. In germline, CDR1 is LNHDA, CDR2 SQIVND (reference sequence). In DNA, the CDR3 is TGTGCCAGTAGTAGTCGGACAGGAAGAGACACCGGGGAGCTGTTTTTT. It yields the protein CASSSRTGRDTGELFF.

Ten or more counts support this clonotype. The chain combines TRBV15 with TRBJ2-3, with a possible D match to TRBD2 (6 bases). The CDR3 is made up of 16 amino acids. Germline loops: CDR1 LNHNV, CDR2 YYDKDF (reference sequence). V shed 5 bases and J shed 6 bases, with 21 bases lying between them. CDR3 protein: CATSVLSGWGGDTQYF. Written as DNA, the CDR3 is TGTGCCACCAGCGTCCTTAGCGGTTGGGGTGGTGATACGCAGTATTTT.

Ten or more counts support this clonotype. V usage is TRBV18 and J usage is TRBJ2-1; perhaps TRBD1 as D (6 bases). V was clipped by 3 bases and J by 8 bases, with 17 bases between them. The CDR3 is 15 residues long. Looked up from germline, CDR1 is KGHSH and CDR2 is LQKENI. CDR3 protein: CASSPRGGVVDEQFF. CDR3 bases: TGTGCCAGCTCACCCCGAGGGGGAGTTGTAGATGAGCAGTTCTTC.

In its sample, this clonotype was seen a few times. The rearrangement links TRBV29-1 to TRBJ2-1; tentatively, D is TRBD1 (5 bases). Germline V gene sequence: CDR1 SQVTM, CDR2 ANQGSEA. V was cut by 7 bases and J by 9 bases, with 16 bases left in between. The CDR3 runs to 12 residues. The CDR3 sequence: CSATRVQGEQFF. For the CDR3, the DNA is TGCAGCGCCACCAGGGTTCAGGGTGAGCAGTTCTTC.

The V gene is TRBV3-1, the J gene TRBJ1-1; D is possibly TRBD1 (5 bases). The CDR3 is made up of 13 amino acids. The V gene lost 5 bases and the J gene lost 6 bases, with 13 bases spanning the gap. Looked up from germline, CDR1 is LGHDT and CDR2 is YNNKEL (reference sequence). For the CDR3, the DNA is TGTGCCAGCAGCGCCGAGGGGCCCCCTGAAGCTTTCTTT. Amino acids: CASSAEGPPEAFF.

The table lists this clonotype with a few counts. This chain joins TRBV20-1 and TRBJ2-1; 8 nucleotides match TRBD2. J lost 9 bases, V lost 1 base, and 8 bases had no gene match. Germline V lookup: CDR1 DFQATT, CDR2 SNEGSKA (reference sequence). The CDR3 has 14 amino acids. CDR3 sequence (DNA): TGCAGTGCTAGAGTACTAGCGGCCCCTAGTGAGCAGTTCTTC. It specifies CSARVLAAPSEQFF.

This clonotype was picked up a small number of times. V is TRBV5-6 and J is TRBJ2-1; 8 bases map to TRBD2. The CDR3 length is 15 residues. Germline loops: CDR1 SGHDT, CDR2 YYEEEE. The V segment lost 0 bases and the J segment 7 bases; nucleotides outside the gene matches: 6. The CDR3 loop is CASSLGPRGANEQFF. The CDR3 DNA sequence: TGTGCCAGCAGCTTGGGCCCGCGGGGGGCTAATGAGCAGTTCTTC.